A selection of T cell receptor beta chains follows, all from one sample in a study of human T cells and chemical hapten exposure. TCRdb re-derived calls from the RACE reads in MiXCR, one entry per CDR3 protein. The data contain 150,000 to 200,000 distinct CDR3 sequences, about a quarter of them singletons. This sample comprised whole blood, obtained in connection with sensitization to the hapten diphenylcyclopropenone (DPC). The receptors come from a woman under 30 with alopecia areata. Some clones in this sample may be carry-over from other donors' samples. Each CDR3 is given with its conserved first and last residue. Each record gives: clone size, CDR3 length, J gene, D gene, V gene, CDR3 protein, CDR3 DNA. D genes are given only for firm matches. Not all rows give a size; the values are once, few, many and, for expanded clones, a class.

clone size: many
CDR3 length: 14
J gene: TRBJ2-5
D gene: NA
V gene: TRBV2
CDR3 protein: CASSRTGGKETQYF
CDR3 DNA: TGTGCCAGCAGCCGTACCGGAGGGAAAGAGACCCAGTACTTC

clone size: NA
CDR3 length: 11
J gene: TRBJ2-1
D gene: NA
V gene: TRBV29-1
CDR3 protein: CSVGSGYEQFF
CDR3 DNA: TGCAGCGTTGGTTCGGGGTATGAGCAGTTCTTC

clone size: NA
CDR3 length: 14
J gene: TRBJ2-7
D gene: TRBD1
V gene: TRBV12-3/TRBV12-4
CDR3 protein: CASRPGQGTYEQYF
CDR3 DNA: TGTGCCAGCAGACCCGGACAGGGAACCTACGAGCAGTACTTC

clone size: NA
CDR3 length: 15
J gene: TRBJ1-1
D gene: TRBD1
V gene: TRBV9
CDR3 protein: CASSARGTKETEAFF
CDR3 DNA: TGTGCCAGCAGCGCCAGGGGGACGAAAGAAACTGAAGCTTTCTTT

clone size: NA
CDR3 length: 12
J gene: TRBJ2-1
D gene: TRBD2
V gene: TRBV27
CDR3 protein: CGAGGAYNEQFF
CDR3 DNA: TGTGGTGCGGGGGGCGCCTACAATGAGCAGTTCTTC

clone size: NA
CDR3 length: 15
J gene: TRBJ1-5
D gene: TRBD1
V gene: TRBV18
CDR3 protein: CASSPPGQGRGPQHF
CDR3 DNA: TGTGCCAGCTCGCCGCCGGGACAGGGGAGAGGGCCCCAGCATTTT

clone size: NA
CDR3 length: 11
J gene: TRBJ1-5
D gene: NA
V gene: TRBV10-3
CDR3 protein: CAISGSQPQHF
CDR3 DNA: TGTGCCATCAGTGGGAGTCAGCCCCAGCATTTT

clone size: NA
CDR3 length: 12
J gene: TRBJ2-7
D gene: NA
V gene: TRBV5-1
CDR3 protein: CASSTGTPRQYF
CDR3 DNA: TGCGCCAGCAGCACCGGGACCCCTCGTCAGTACTTC

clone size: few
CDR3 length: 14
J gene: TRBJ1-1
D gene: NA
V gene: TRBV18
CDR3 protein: CASSPAGVGTEAFF
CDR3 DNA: TGTGCCAGCTCACCGGCGGGGGTTGGGACTGAAGCTTTCTTT

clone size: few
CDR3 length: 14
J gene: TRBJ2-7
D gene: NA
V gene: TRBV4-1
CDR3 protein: CASSQGDHLQGQYF
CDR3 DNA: TGCGCCAGCAGCCAAGGCGATCATCTCCAGGGGCAGTACTTC

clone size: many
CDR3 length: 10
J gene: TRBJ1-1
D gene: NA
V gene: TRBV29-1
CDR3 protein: CSVDMLEAFF
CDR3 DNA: TGCAGCGTTGATATGCTAGAAGCTTTCTTT

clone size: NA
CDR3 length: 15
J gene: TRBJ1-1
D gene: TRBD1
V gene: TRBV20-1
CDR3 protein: CSATLTGRMSAEAFF
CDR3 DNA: TGCAGTGCTACCCTGACAGGGAGGATGTCCGCTGAAGCTTTCTTT

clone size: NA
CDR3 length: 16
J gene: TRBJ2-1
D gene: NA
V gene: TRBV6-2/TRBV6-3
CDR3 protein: CASTERIGIGYNEQFF
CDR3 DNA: TGTGCCAGCACCGAACGTATCGGGATTGGGTACAATGAGCAGTTCTTC

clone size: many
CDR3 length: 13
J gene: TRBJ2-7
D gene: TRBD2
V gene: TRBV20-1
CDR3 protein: CSAGRGSSYEQYF
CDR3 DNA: TGCAGTGCAGGGCGGGGGTCCTCCTACGAGCAGTACTTC

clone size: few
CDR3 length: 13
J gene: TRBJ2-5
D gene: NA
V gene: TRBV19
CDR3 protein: CASARGPQETQYF
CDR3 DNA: TGTGCCAGCGCCCGGGGCCCTCAAGAGACCCAGTACTTC

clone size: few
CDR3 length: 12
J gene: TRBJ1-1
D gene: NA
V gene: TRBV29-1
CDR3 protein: CSVPAANTEAFF
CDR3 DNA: TGCAGCGTTCCTGCAGCCAACACTGAAGCTTTCTTT

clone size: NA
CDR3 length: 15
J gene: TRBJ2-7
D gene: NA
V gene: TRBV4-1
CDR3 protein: CASRFVSSGTYEQYF
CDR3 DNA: TGCGCCAGCAGGTTTGTAAGTAGCGGCACCTACGAGCAGTACTTC

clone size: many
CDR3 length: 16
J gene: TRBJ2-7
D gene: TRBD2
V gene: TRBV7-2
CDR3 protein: CASSLRRGTSGSGEYF
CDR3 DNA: TGTGCCAGCAGCTTAAGGCGGGGGACTAGCGGGTCTGGGGAGTACTTC

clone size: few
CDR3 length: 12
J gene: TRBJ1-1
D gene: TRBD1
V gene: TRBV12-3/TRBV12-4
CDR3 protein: CASRPGTGKAFF
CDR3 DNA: TGTGCCAGCAGACCCGGGACAGGGAAAGCTTTCTTT

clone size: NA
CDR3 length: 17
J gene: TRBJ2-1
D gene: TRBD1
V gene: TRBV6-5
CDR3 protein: CASSYSKYWDRDNEQFF
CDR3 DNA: TGTGCCAGCAGTTACTCGAAATACTGGGACAGAGACAATGAGCAGTTCTTC

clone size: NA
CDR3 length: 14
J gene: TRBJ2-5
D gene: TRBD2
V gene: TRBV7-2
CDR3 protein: CASSISGPKETQYF
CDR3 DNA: TGTGCCAGCAGCATTAGCGGGCCGAAAGAGACCCAGTACTTC

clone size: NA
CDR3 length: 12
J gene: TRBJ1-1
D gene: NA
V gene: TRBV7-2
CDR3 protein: CASSLVGWGAFF
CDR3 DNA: TGTGCCAGCAGCTTAGTCGGTTGGGGAGCTTTCTTT

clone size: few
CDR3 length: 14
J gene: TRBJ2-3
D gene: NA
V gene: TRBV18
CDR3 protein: CASSPLVSQDTQYF
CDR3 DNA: TGTGCCAGCTCGCCGCTGGTGTCACAGGATACGCAGTATTTT

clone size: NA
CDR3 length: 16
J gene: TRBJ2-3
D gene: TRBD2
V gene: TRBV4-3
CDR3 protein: CASSQVGAGGLDTQYF
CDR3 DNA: TGCGCCAGCAGCCAAGTAGGAGCGGGAGGTTTAGATACGCAGTATTTT

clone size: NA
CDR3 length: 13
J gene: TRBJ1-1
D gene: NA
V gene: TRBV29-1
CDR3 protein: CSAGGQGYTEAFF
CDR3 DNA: TGCAGCGCGGGGGGGCAGGGGTACACTGAAGCTTTCTTT

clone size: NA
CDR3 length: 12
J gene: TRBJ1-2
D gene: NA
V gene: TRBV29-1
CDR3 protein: CSVESGNYGYTF
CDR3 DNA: TGCAGCGTTGAATCTGGTAACTATGGCTACACCTTC

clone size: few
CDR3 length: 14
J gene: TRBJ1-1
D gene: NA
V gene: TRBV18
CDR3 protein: CASSPIIHSTEAFF
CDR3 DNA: TGTGCCAGCTCACCAATTATTCACAGCACTGAAGCTTTCTTT